Shown below are 18 T cell receptor beta chains from a single sample sequenced in a study of response to subunit inactivated influenza vaccine. In TCRdb, the RT-PCR reads were re-called with MiXCR into one record per CDR3 protein. The repertoire has 430,000 or so distinct CDR3 sequences, 9.5% to 13% of them found once; the top ten carry over 9.5%. This specimen consisted of PBMCs from blood, obtained more than 35 days after vaccination. The receptor set was obtained from a man aged 45 to 65 who received an inactivated influenza vaccine.

In DNA, the CDR3 is TGTGCCAGCTATAGATCCGGGACTAGCGGTGATACGCAGTATTTT. Amino acids: CASYRSGTSGDTQYF. V gene TRBV6-1 combines with J gene TRBJ2-3; 11 bases map to TRBD2. Germline loops: CDR1 MNHNS, CDR2 SASEGT. The CDR3 consists of 15 residues. Trimming removed 8 bases from V and 6 bases from J; junction bases left unmatched: 10.

This clonotype was observed many times. The rearrangement links TRBV30 to TRBJ2-1; D remains unclear. The CDR3 totals 10 residues. Trimming took off 7 bases at V and 9 bases at J, with 10 bases between the two ends. Germline loops: CDR1 GTSNPN, CDR2 SVGIG (reference sequence). DNA of the CDR3: TGTGCCTCAACCCGAGTTGAGCAGTTCTTC. The encoded protein is CASTRVEQFF.

This clonotype has at least ten counts. The J gene is TRBJ1-1, the V gene TRBV20-1; D ambiguous. CDR1 and CDR2 (germline): DFQATT, SNEGSKA (reference sequence). This CDR3 is built from 12 residues. V was clipped by 3 bases and J by 1 base, with 6 bases between them. In DNA, the CDR3 is TGCAGTGCTAGGTCGGGGAACACTGAAGCTTTCTTT. Translating it yields CSARSGNTEAFF.

This rearrangement joins TRBV2 to TRBJ2-5, with D unclear. The length of the CDR3 is 13 residues. CDR1 is SNHLY, CDR2 FYNNEI, per germline. Trimming stripped 10 bases from V and 2 bases from J, with 14 bases between. The CDR3 region has the DNA TGTGCCATCAACTTCCGGTGGCAAGAGACCCAGTACTTC. Its protein is CAINFRWQETQYF.

This clonotype was counted between two and nine times. The V gene is TRBV20-1, the J gene TRBJ2-5, with 11 bases identical to TRBD2. V was clipped by 6 bases and J by 0 bases; unmatched bases: 9. The CDR3 covers 16 residues. Germline CDR1 and CDR2: DFQATT and SNEGSKA (reference sequence). The CDR3 region is CSASPLAGGNQETQYF. CDR3 nucleotides: TGCAGTGCCAGCCCTCTAGCGGGGGGCAACCAAGAGACCCAGTACTTC.

The chain carries TRBV7-2 and TRBJ2-5; 10 bases fit TRBD2. This CDR3 has 13 amino acids. Germline trimming cut 5 bases from V and 4 bases from J; bases unmatched to any gene: 1. Germline V gene lookup returns CDR1 SGHTA and CDR2 FQGNSA. Written as DNA, the CDR3 is TGTGCCAGCAGCCAGCGGGGGGGAGAGACCCAGTACTTC. It is translated as CASSQRGGETQYF.

The table lists this clonotype with many counts. The chain has TRBV20-1 and TRBJ2-3; 12 bases are a match to TRBD2. From germline, CDR1 is DFQATT and CDR2 SNEGSKA (reference sequence). Trimming at V came to 6 bases and at J to 2 bases, leaving 6 bases not matched to a gene. The CDR3 is 15 amino acids. The chain's CDR3 is CSARGLAGNTDTQYF. CDR3 sequence (DNA): TGCAGTGCCAGGGGACTAGCGGGTAACACAGATACGCAGTATTTT.

This clonotype was counted at least ten times. This rearrangement joins TRBV27 to TRBJ2-1, with TRBD2 matching 9 bases. The CDR3 is 16 residues long. Trimming at V came to 7 bases and at J to 5 bases, leaving 12 bases not matched to a gene. In germline, CDR1 is MNHEY, CDR2 SMNVEV (reference sequence). CDR3 bases: TGTGCCAGCACCGGAATAGCGGGAGAGGGGGACAATGAGCAGTTCTTC. Translated: CASTGIAGEGDNEQFF.

Remarks on this clonotype: Since a much larger clone is just one base distant, this may be a read error. V gene TRBV12-3 or TRBV12-4 combines with J gene TRBJ2-2, with TRBD2 matching 15 bases. The CDR3 runs 15 residues. The junction had 4 bases not matched to a gene; V was cut back by 5 bases and J by 9 bases. For the CDR3, the DNA is TGTGCCAGCAGTCGGACTAGCGGGGGGGTCTGGGAGCTGTTTTTT. Protein: CASSRTSGGVWELFF.

In regard to this clonotype: Mismatch with germline at one junction end may stem from a read error. The chain is built from TRBV3-1 and TRBJ2-1; D unclear. Per the germline V gene, CDR1 is LGHDT and CDR2 is YNNKEL (reference sequence). CDR3 length: 11 residues. In nucleotides, the CDR3 is TGTGCCATCAGCCTTGGGCTCAAGCAGTTCTTC. Translated, it gives CAISLGLKQFF.

This clonotype was seen more than once but under ten times. The genes are TRBV12-3 or TRBV12-4 and TRBJ2-7, with D unresolved. V was shortened by 5 bases and J by 2 bases, with 19 bases between the two germline ends. The CDR3 extends over 16 amino acids. CDR3 region: CASSPLWAGDAYEQYF. For the CDR3, the DNA is TGTGCCAGCAGTCCCCTTTGGGCAGGAGACGCCTACGAGCAGTACTTC.

This clonotype was counted ten times or more. The CDR3 coding sequence is TGTGCCATCAGAAGTCGCGGAGAGCAGTACTTC. This encodes CAIRSRGEQYF. The chain joins TRBV10-3 to TRBJ2-7; D gene uncertain. The V end was cut by 6 bases, the J end by 7 bases, with 10 bases between. This CDR3 contains 11 residues. Germline values: CDR1 ENHRY, CDR2 SYGVKD.

This chain links TRBV5-1 with TRBJ2-3; 7 positions agree with TRBD2. V lost 0 bases to trimming and J lost 2 bases; unmatched junction nucleotides: 9. The CDR3 spans 17 residues. CDR1 is SGHRS and CDR2 is YFSETQ in the germline V gene. The CDR3 here is CASSLALGGTYTDTQYF. The CDR3 bases are TGCGCCAGCAGCTTGGCTCTGGGGGGGACGTACACAGATACGCAGTATTTT.

The CDR3 region has the DNA TGTGCCAGCAGCTTAGCCGGGACTAGCGTTGTTGCCCAGTACTTC. Translation: CASSLAGTSVVAQYF. The chain links TRBV7-9 to TRBJ2-5, with 10 bases fitting TRBD2. Trimming took 0 bases from V and 9 from J; bases not matched to a gene: 7. Germline V gene data show CDR1 as SEHNR and CDR2 as FQNEAQ (reference sequence). The CDR3 is 15 amino acids.

In this sample, this clonotype turned up many times. The chain carries TRBV5-1 and TRBJ1-1, with D unclear. The CDR3 has 14 amino acids. V dropped 4 bases and J dropped 1 base, with 11 bases sitting between them. CDR1 SGHRS and CDR2 YFSETQ come from the germline V gene. This CDR3 is CASSDGYKNTEAFF. The DNA of the CDR3 is TGCGCCAGCAGCGACGGCTATAAGAACACTGAAGCTTTCTTT.

This clonotype was picked up a small number of times. The V and J genes are TRBV6-1 and TRBJ1-2; 9 positions match TRBD1. After removal of 7 bases from V and 7 bases from J, the junction contained 13 bases not matched to a gene. Germline V CDR1 and CDR2: MNHNS, SASEGT. CDR3 length equals 15 residues. The CDR3 region is CASTEKTGGVVGYTF. CDR3 sequence (DNA): TGTGCCAGCACCGAGAAGACAGGGGGTGTGGTTGGCTACACCTTC.

This clonotype appeared many times. The rearrangement uses TRBV12-3 or TRBV12-4 and TRBJ1-1; no clear D. V dropped 2 bases and J dropped 6 bases, with 13 bases sitting between them. CDR3 length: 14 residues. The CDR3 sequence: CASSLQESFSEAFF. CDR3 coding DNA: TGTGCCAGCAGTTTACAGGAGAGTTTCTCTGAAGCTTTCTTT.

A few counts support this clonotype. This chain links TRBV5-1 with TRBJ2-3; tentatively, D is TRBD2 (6 bases). The germline CDR1 and CDR2 sequences are SGHRS and YFSETQ. This CDR3 has 17 residues. The germline V and J ends were trimmed by 0 bases and 2 bases, with 16 bases remaining between them. The CDR3 region is CASSLANGLTSTDTQYF. Written as DNA, the CDR3 is TGCGCCAGCAGCTTGGCCAATGGACTAACCTCCACAGATACGCAGTATTTT. Combining the CDR3 with reference TRBV5-1 and TRBJ2-3 gives the whole variable domain KAGVTQTPRYLIKTRGQQVTLSCSPISGHRSVSWYQQTPGQGLQFLFEYFSETQRNKGNFPGRFSGRQFSNSRSEMNVSTLELGDSALYLCASSLANGLTSTDTQYFGPGTRLTVL.